The 8 T cell receptor beta chains reported below all come from one sample, sequenced in a study of T-cell memory formation after mild COVID-19. MiXCR was run by TCRdb on the 5' RACE reads, yielding one entry per CDR3 protein. Seen here are 300,000 to 400,000 distinct CDR3 sequences, approximately 29% observed once, and the top ten hold roughly 14%. The sample comprised PBMCs or a T cell subset sorted from them (not recorded which). The receptors here all came from an adult woman who had mild COVID-19 (a few samples of this study predate the infection). Cell type and time point are not known.

The rearrangement links TRBV9 to TRBJ1-4, with 8 nucleotides matching TRBD1. V shed 3 bases, J shed 14 bases, and the junction held 15 bases outside the gene matches. CDR3 length equals 15 residues. CDR1 SGDLS and CDR2 YYNGEE come from the germline V gene. CDR3 bases: TGTGCCAGCAGCGGACGACAGGGGCCGTCCGGGGGGCTGTTTTTT. Its protein product is CASSGRQGPSGGLFF.

The sample holds a few counts of this clonotype. The chain recombines TRBV5-1 with TRBJ2-1; maybe TRBD1 (5 bases). This CDR3 region has 13 residues. Germline loops: CDR1 SGHRS, CDR2 YFSETQ. V lost 4 bases and J 0 bases, leaving 5 bases between the germline ends. The CDR3 coding sequence is TGCGCCAGCAGCAGGGGCTCCTACAATGAGCAGTTCTTC. Its translation is CASSRGSYNEQFF.

This clonotype was counted between two and nine times. This sequence joins TRBV20-1 and TRBJ2-7; a weak D match, TRBD1 (5 bases). This CDR3 spans 13 amino acids. V was shortened by 0 bases and J by 3 bases, with 9 bases between the two germline ends. CDR1 and CDR2 from the germline V gene are DFQATT and SNEGSKA (reference sequence). The DNA of the CDR3 is TGCAGTGCTAGAGATCAGGGTAACTACGAGCAGTACTTC. Amino acid sequence: CSARDQGNYEQYF.

The chain is built from TRBV2 and TRBJ1-1; D remains ambiguous. From germline, CDR1 is SNHLY and CDR2 FYNNEI. The CDR3 is made up of 12 amino acids. Trimming pared 8 bases from V and 11 bases from J, leaving 18 bases between. CDR3 coding DNA: TGTGCCAGCTATAGATCCGTGGCTCCGGCTTTCTTT. Protein product: CASYRSVAPAFF.

This clonotype was observed a handful of times. The V gene is TRBV5-1, the J gene TRBJ1-2; TRBD1 is a possible D gene (6 bases). The CDR3 totals 16 residues. CDR1 SGHRS and CDR2 YFSETQ come from the germline V gene. Trimming stripped 0 bases from V and 2 bases from J, with 14 bases between. The CDR3 DNA sequence: TGCGCCAGCAGCTTGGGGACAGCCGGCAAAAACTATGGCTACACCTTC. Residues: CASSLGTAGKNYGYTF.

This clonotype was observed a few times. J is TRBJ2-1 and V is TRBV5-1; D is perhaps TRBD2 (5 bases). CDR1 and CDR2 (germline): SGHRS, YFSETQ. Trimming cost V 0 bases and J 4 bases, with 14 bases left between them. This CDR3 is built from 16 residues. CDR3 coding DNA: TGCGCCAGCAGCTTGGTTGGAGGATCCATGTACAATGAGCAGTTCTTC. This gives the protein CASSLVGGSMYNEQFF.

V and J are TRBV2 and TRBJ2-7, with D maybe TRBD2 (6 bases). The V end lost 3 bases, the J end lost 4 bases, and 13 bases lay between the germline ends. CDR1 and CDR2 from the germline V gene are SNHLY and FYNNEI. The CDR3 length is 14 residues. The CDR3 loop is CASSDRRELYEQYF. In DNA, the CDR3 is TGTGCCAGCAGTGATCGGCGGGAACTTTACGAGCAGTACTTC.

This clonotype was detected a few times. The CDR3 region is CASSKTSGRTMPNEQFF. For the CDR3, the DNA is TGTGCCAGCAGCAAGACTAGCGGGAGGACTATGCCCAATGAGCAGTTCTTC. V usage is TRBV21-1 and J usage is TRBJ2-1; the listed D gene, TRBD2, was not tested against the DNA. TRBV21-1 has pseudogene status. The CDR3 has 17 residues.